A selection of T cell receptor beta chains follows, all from one sample in a study of regulatory T cells in long-lasting Graves disease. TCRdb fed the multiplex PCR reads into MiXCR, producing one record per CDR3 protein. The repertoire has 700,000 or so distinct CDR3 sequences, 30% of them found once; the top ten carry 35% to 55%. The sequences come from peripheral blood mononuclear cells (PBMCs), collected when the disease was refractory, from a patient treated with antithyroid drugs. The source of these receptors is a female donor with Graves disease. Each CDR3 is given with its conserved first and last residue. D genes are given only for firm matches. Size is stated for part of the rows, as once, few or many counts, or as a class when the clone is expanded.

v_gene: TRBV7-8; d_gene: TRBD1; abundance: NA; j_gene: TRBJ1-4; CDR3nt: TGTGCCAGCAGCTCCAAGCAGGGGGCGCCGGCTAATGAAAAACTGTTTTTT; CDR3aa: CASSSKQGAPANEKLFF
v_gene: TRBV18; d_gene: TRBD1; abundance: NA; j_gene: TRBJ1-2; CDR3nt: TGTGCCAGCTCACCAGACAGGGAAGCTAACTATGGCTACACCTTC; CDR3aa: CASSPDREANYGYTF
v_gene: TRBV5-1; d_gene: TRBD1; abundance: NA; j_gene: TRBJ2-7; CDR3nt: TGCGCCAGCAGCGCAGACGGGACAGCAGCCTACGAGCAGTACTTC; CDR3aa: CASSADGTAAYEQYF
v_gene: TRBV5-1; d_gene: NA; abundance: NA; j_gene: TRBJ1-1; CDR3nt: TGCGCCAGCAGCTTGGACCTCACAGGGAACACTGAAGCTTTCTTT; CDR3aa: CASSLDLTGNTEAFF
v_gene: TRBV24-1; d_gene: TRBD1; abundance: once; j_gene: TRBJ2-7; CDR3nt: TGTGCCACCAGTGTCTCACAACGGGACAGAGACTTCTACGAGCAGTACTTC; CDR3aa: CATSVSQRDRDFYEQYF
v_gene: TRBV20-1; d_gene: TRBD2; abundance: NA; j_gene: TRBJ2-5; CDR3nt: TGCAGTGCTAGTCTAGCGGGAGGGGTAGAGACCCAGTACTTC; CDR3aa: CSASLAGGVETQYF
v_gene: TRBV19; d_gene: NA; abundance: once; j_gene: TRBJ1-5; CDR3nt: TGTGCCAGTAGTATAGATCGGGCGGGGCTTAATAGCAATCAGCCCCAGCATTTT; CDR3aa: CASSIDRAGLNSNQPQHF
v_gene: TRBV19; d_gene: NA; abundance: NA; j_gene: TRBJ1-1; CDR3nt: TGTGCCAGTAAGGCCCAGGGTATGAACACTGAAGCTTTCTTT; CDR3aa: CASKAQGMNTEAFF
v_gene: TRBV29-1; d_gene: TRBD2; abundance: once; j_gene: TRBJ2-7; CDR3nt: TGCAGCGTAGGACTAGCGGGAGGAACGTACTTC; CDR3aa: CSVGLAGGTYF
v_gene: TRBV28; d_gene: NA; abundance: many; j_gene: TRBJ1-2; CDR3nt: TGTGCCAGCAGTCCCGCTGACCCCTTCCGAGGCTACACCTTC; CDR3aa: CASSPADPFRGYTF
v_gene: TRBV15; d_gene: TRBD1; abundance: few; j_gene: TRBJ1-4; CDR3nt: TGTGCCACCAGCAGATCGGGACAGGGGGCGAGTGGTGAAAAACTGTTTTTT; CDR3aa: CATSRSGQGASGEKLFF
v_gene: TRBV7-9; d_gene: NA; abundance: NA; j_gene: TRBJ1-3; CDR3nt: TGTGCCAGCAGCTTGAGAACGTCCTCTGGAAACACCATATATTTT; CDR3aa: CASSLRTSSGNTIYF
v_gene: TRBV12-3/TRBV12-4; d_gene: NA; abundance: many; j_gene: TRBJ2-7; CDR3nt: TGTGCCAGCAGCTTAGGGGATCTCTACGAGCAGTACTTC; CDR3aa: CASSLGDLYEQYF
v_gene: TRBV20-1; d_gene: NA; abundance: NA; j_gene: TRBJ1-1; CDR3nt: TGCAGTGCTAGAATTCGAGGAGATACCGACAGGCCACGGACTGAAGCTTTCTTT; CDR3aa: CSARIRGDTDRPRTEAFF
v_gene: TRBV19; d_gene: NA; abundance: few; j_gene: TRBJ1-1; CDR3nt: TGTGCCAGTACCTCAGCGGGGGGAGACACTGAAGCTTTCTTT; CDR3aa: CASTSAGGDTEAFF
v_gene: TRBV7-9; d_gene: TRBD1; abundance: few; j_gene: TRBJ2-5; CDR3nt: TGTGCCAGCAGCGGTAACAGGGGGCGCGGGGAGACCCAGTACTTC; CDR3aa: CASSGNRGRGETQYF
v_gene: TRBV7-9; d_gene: TRBD2; abundance: NA; j_gene: TRBJ2-5; CDR3nt: TGTGCCAGCAGCTCTCCGACTAGCGGGGTACAAGAGACCCAGTACTTC; CDR3aa: CASSSPTSGVQETQYF
v_gene: TRBV10-3; d_gene: NA; abundance: NA; j_gene: TRBJ1-5; CDR3nt: TGTGCCATCAGTGAAGTAAGGGATTCCAATCAGCCCCAGCATTTT; CDR3aa: CAISEVRDSNQPQHF
v_gene: TRBV12-3/TRBV12-4; d_gene: NA; abundance: many; j_gene: TRBJ1-5; CDR3nt: TGTGCCAGCAGTTCCGACAGGTTGAATCAGCCCCAGCATTTT; CDR3aa: CASSSDRLNQPQHF
v_gene: TRBV20-1; d_gene: TRBD2; abundance: NA; j_gene: TRBJ2-5; CDR3nt: TGCAGTGCTGTCCCGGGACTAGCGGGCGCGTACCAAGAGACCCAGTACTTC; CDR3aa: CSAVPGLAGAYQETQYF
v_gene: TRBV5-1; d_gene: TRBD2; abundance: few; j_gene: TRBJ2-5; CDR3nt: TGCGCCAGCAGCTTGGAGTCTAGCGGGGGCGGGGAGACCCAGTACTTC; CDR3aa: CASSLESSGGGETQYF
v_gene: TRBV7-2; d_gene: NA; abundance: NA; j_gene: TRBJ1-2; CDR3nt: TGTGCCAGCACCCCCCTGAACAGTAACTATGGCTACACCTTC; CDR3aa: CASTPLNSNYGYTF
v_gene: TRBV7-9; d_gene: NA; abundance: NA; j_gene: TRBJ2-5; CDR3nt: TGTGCCAGCAGCCCGGCTAGCGTTTGGTCAGAGACCCAGTACTTC; CDR3aa: CASSPASVWSETQYF
v_gene: TRBV30; d_gene: TRBD1; abundance: NA; j_gene: TRBJ2-7; CDR3nt: TGTGCCTGGAGTATCGGGACAGGGGTTGTCGAGCAGTACTTC; CDR3aa: CAWSIGTGVVEQYF